This TCR beta chain was identified during a study of spatial heterogeneity in lung cancer. This clonotype is deemed large. Time point here: sample taken at primary tumor resection. Sequencing was performed on whole RNA extracted from tumor and nontumor lung tissue, or from frozen PBMC, and the material was left unsorted. Samples came from around 70 TRACERx patients with untreated early-stage lung cancer. MiXCR, run by TCRdb on the 5' RACE reads, gives a single entry per CDR3 protein. The table includes some 3,500 distinct CDR3 sequences, 25% to 30% detected once. The source was normal lung tissue next to the tumor, collected at surgery. The receptor was isolated from a male donor with early-stage non-small cell lung cancer.

CDR3 DNA sequence: TGTGCCAGCAGTCCTACAGGGGAAAACACTGAAGCTTTCTTT. Translated: CASSPTGENTEAFF. The chain combines TRBV6-1 with TRBJ1-1; 7 nucleotides agree with TRBD1. The germline V gene has CDR1 MNHNS and CDR2 SASEGT. V lost 5 bases, J lost 2 bases, and 5 bases stayed unmatched. This CDR3 spans 14 amino acids.